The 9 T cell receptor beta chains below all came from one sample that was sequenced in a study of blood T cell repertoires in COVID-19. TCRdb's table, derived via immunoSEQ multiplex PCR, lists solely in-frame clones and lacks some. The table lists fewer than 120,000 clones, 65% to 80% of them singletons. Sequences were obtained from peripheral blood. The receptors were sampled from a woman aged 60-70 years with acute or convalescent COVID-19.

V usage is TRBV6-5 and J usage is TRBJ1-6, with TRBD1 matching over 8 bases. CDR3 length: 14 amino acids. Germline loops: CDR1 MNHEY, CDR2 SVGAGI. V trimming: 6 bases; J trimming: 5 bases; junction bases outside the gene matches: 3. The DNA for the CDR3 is TGTGCCAGCAGGGGGACAGGAAATAATTCACCCCTCCACTTT. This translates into CASRGTGNNSPLHF.

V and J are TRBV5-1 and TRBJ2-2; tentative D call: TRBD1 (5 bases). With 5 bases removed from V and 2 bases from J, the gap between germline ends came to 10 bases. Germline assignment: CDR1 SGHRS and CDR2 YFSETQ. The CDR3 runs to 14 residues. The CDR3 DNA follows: TGCGCCAGCAGAGAACAGGTTAACACCGGGGAGCTGTTTTTT. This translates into CASREQVNTGELFF. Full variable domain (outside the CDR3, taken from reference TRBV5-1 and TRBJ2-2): KAGVTQTPRYLIKTRGQQVTLSCSPISGHRSVSWYQQTPGQGLQFLFEYFSETQRNKGNFPGRFSGRQFSNSRSEMNVSTLELGDSALYLCASREQVNTGELFFGEGSRLTVL.

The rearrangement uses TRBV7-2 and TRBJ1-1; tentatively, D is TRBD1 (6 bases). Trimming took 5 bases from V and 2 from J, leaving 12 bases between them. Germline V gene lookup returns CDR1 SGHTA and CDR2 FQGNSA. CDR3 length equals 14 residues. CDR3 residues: CASSPTGSNTEAFF. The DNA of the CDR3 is TGTGCCAGCAGCCCTACAGGGTCAAACACTGAAGCTTTCTTT.

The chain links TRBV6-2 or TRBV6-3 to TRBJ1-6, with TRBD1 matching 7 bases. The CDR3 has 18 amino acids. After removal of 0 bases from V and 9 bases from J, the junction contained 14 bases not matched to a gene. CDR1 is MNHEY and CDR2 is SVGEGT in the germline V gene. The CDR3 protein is CASSYSTSRTGRTSPLHF. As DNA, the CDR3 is TGTGCCAGCAGTTACTCAACTTCTCGGACAGGACGGACTTCACCCCTCCACTTT.

The CDR3 nucleotides are TGTGCCAGCAGCTCGCGGGACAGGGGAAACTATGGCTACACCTTC. It encodes CASSSRDRGNYGYTF. The chain links TRBV5-4 to TRBJ1-2; 10 nucleotides agree with TRBD1. This CDR3 has 15 amino acids. CDR1 is SGHNT and CDR2 is YYREEE in the germline V gene (reference sequence). Trimming at V came to 3 bases and at J to 2 bases, leaving 4 bases not matched to a gene.

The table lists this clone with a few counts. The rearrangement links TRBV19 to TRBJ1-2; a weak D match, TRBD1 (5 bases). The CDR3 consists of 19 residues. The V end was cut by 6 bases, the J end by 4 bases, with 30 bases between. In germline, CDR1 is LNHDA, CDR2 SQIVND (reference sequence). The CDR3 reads CASSKPKGAWDFERYGYTF. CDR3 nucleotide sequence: TGTGCCAGTAGCAAACCCAAAGGGGCTTGGGACTTTGAACGCTATGGCTACACCTTC.

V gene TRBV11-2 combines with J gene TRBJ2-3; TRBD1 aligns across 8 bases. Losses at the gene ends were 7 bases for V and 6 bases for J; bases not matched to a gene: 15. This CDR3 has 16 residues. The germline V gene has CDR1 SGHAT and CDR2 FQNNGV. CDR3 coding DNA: TGTGCCAGCAACCCCCTGGCAGGGGGCCCCCGTGATACGCAGTATTTT. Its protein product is CASNPLAGGPRDTQYF. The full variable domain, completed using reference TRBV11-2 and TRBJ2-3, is EAGVAQSPRYKIIEKRQSVAFWCNPISGHATLYWYQQILGQGPKLLIQFQNNGVVDDSQLPKDRFSAERLKGVDSTLKIQPAKLEDSAVYLCASNPLAGGPRDTQYFGPGTRLTVL.

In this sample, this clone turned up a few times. CDR3 loop: CASSSQGGEKLFF. The CDR3 coding sequence is TGTGCCAGTAGTTCGCAGGGCGGTGAAAAACTGTTTTTT. J is TRBJ1-4 and V is TRBV19; tentative D call: TRBD1 (5 bases). V was clipped by 5 bases and J by 7 bases, with 11 bases between them. CDR1 LNHDA and CDR2 SQIVND come from the germline V gene (reference sequence). The CDR3 runs 13 residues.

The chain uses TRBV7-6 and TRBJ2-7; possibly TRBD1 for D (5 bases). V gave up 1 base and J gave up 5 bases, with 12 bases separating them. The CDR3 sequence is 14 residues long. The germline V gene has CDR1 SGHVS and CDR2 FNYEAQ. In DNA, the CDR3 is TGTGCCAGCAGCTTAGGGGGCAGGGCTAACGAGCAGTACTTC. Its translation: CASSLGGRANEQYF.